These 20 T cell receptor beta chains originate from one sample sequenced in a study of T cells in Graves' hyperthyroidism and ophthalmopathy. Amplification targeted TCR beta CDR3 regions from RNA transcripts. The TCR CDR3 first-round RT-PCR relied on the HTBI primer set. TCRdb redid the calling of the multiplex PCR reads with MiXCR, one entry per CDR3 protein. The data contain 700,000 or so distinct CDR3 sequences, approximately 14% of them singletons. Sequenced sample: blood. The receptors derive from a woman aged 45-59 years with Graves' ophthalmopathy.

This clonotype has just a few counts. V gene TRBV19 combines with J gene TRBJ1-5, with a possible D match to TRBD1 (6 bases). Germline assignment: CDR1 LNHDA and CDR2 SQIVND (reference sequence). The V gene lost 6 bases and the J gene lost 1 base, with 13 bases spanning the gap. The CDR3 is 15 residues long. CDR3 sequence (DNA): TGTGCCAGTAGACGACAGGCTTGGAGCAATCAGCCCCAGCATTTT. Its translation is CASRRQAWSNQPQHF.

This clonotype was seen more than once but under ten times. The V and J genes are TRBV28 and TRBJ2-7; TRBD2 agrees at 7 bases. The CDR3 covers 14 residues. Trimming took 7 bases from V and 6 from J; bases not matched to a gene: 12. CDR1 is MDHEN, CDR2 SYDVKM, per germline. The CDR3 region is CASTYRGRISEQYF. The CDR3 DNA reads TGTGCCAGCACTTACCGCGGGAGAATTAGCGAGCAGTACTTC. Full variable domain (missing parts from reference TRBV28 and TRBJ2-7): DVKVTQSSRYLVKRTGEKVFLECVQDMDHENMFWYRQDPGLGLRLIYFSYDVKMKEKGDIPEGYSVSREKKERFSLILESASTNQTSMYLCASTYRGRISEQYFGPGTRLTVT.

Ten or more counts support this clonotype. The chain couples TRBV27 to TRBJ2-1, with D unclear. Trimming took 0 bases from V and 8 from J, leaving 8 bases between them. Germline V lookup: CDR1 MNHEY, CDR2 SMNVEV (reference sequence). The CDR3 spans 13 residues. As DNA, the CDR3 is TGTGCCAGCAGTTTATCAGGGTGGGATGAGCAGTTCTTC. It is translated as CASSLSGWDEQFF.

The V call is TRBV6-5, the J call TRBJ1-3; D call uncertain. CDR3 length equals 15 residues. Trimming removed 2 bases from V and 0 bases from J, with 8 bases in between. The germline gives CDR1 MNHEY, CDR2 SVGAGI. The CDR3 region is CASSYNDLSGNTIYF. CDR3 nucleotide sequence: TGTGCCAGCAGTTACAATGATCTCTCTGGAAACACCATATATTTT.

This clonotype was seen at least ten times. V and J are TRBV29-1 and TRBJ2-7; no firm D call. In germline, CDR1 is SQVTM, CDR2 ANQGSEA. The CDR3 is made up of 13 amino acids. V was clipped by 4 bases and J by 0 bases, with 10 bases between them. The CDR3 DNA sequence: TGCAGCGTTGTGGAATCCGGCTCCTACGAGCAGTACTTC. Translation gives CSVVESGSYEQYF.

This clonotype was seen a handful of times. Given a much more abundant clone one base away, this may be a read error. The chain couples TRBV5-1 to TRBJ2-7, with D perhaps TRBD2 (5 bases). V was clipped by 4 bases and J by 3 bases, with 20 bases between them. The germline gives CDR1 SGHRS, CDR2 YFSETQ. The CDR3 has 16 amino acids. The CDR3 bases are TGCGCCAGCAGCGCGGGTGATTCAAGGTCATTCTACGAGCAGTACTTC. Translated, it gives CASSAGDSRSFYEQYF.

This clonotype was observed at least ten times. The chain couples TRBV5-1 to TRBJ2-7; 9 bases map to TRBD2. The CDR3 extends over 16 amino acids. V lost 4 bases, J lost 3 bases, and 11 bases stayed unmatched. CDR1 is SGHRS and CDR2 is YFSETQ in the germline V gene. The CDR3 DNA reads TGCGCCAGCAGCGGCACGTTAGCGGGAGTCGGCTACGAGCAGTACTTC. Translation gives CASSGTLAGVGYEQYF.

This clonotype was seen only a few times. The chain combines TRBV30 with TRBJ2-3; the match to TRBD2 covers 10 bases. V lost 2 bases to trimming and J lost 4 bases; unmatched junction nucleotides: 12. CDR1 and CDR2 from the germline V gene are GTSNPN and SVGIG (reference sequence). The CDR3 runs to 17 residues. The CDR3 nucleotides are TGTGCCTGGAGTTCGCCTTCCGGGACTAGCGTCCCAGATACGCAGTATTTT. It is translated as CAWSSPSGTSVPDTQYF.

This clonotype was counted at least ten times. This rearrangement joins TRBV5-5 to TRBJ2-1; weak D call: TRBD1 (6 bases). CDR3 size: 15 residues. Looked up from germline, CDR1 is SGHKS and CDR2 is YYEKEE (reference sequence). Between the trimmed V and J ends, which lost 2 bases and 5 bases, there was a span of 14 bases. CDR3 region: CASSFPRGGNNEQFF. The CDR3 nucleotides are TGTGCCAGCAGCTTCCCCAGGGGCGGCAACAATGAGCAGTTCTTC.

V is TRBV9 and J is TRBJ2-5, with TRBD2 matching 8 bases. Per germline, CDR1 SGDLS and CDR2 YYNGEE. Trimming took 0 bases from V and 2 from J; bases not matched to a gene: 12. The CDR3 runs 18 residues. For the CDR3, the DNA is TGTGCCAGCAGCGTAGCTTCTACGGCTAGCGGGCGTCAAGAGACCCAGTACTTC. It translates to CASSVASTASGRQETQYF.

This clonotype occurred many times. The V call is TRBV13, the J call TRBJ2-2; no clear D gene. This CDR3 contains 12 residues. Trimming cost V 3 bases and J 8 bases, with 7 bases left between them. Germline lookup yields CDR1 PRHDT and CDR2 FYEKMQ (reference sequence). The CDR3 DNA reads TGTGCCAGCAGCTTTGTACTAGGGGAGCTGTTTTTT. Translated, it gives CASSFVLGELFF. The full variable domain, rest sourced from reference TRBV13 and TRBJ2-2, is AAGVIQSPRHLIKEKRETATLKCYPIPRHDTVYWYQQGPGQDPQFLISFYEKMQSDKGSIPDRFSAQQFSDYHSELNMSSLELGDSALYFCASSFVLGELFFGEGSRLTVL.

This clonotype was counted ten times or more. The chain employs TRBV20-1 and TRBJ2-7; 9 bases match TRBD2. V shed 5 bases and J 2 bases; nucleotides not matched to a gene: 7. Germline V gene lookup returns CDR1 DFQATT and CDR2 SNEGSKA (reference sequence). CDR3 length equals 14 residues. CDR3 DNA: TGCAGTGCTTCCCAGGGCGGGAGGGCCTACGAGCAGTACTTC. As protein: CSASQGGRAYEQYF.

V is TRBV6-2 or TRBV6-3 and J is TRBJ2-7, with 10 positions matching TRBD2. Losses at the gene ends were 6 bases for V and 1 base for J; bases not matched to a gene: 6. The CDR3 is made up of 15 amino acids. CDR1 is MNHEY, CDR2 SVGEGT, per germline. CDR3: CASRYSGRGSYEQYF. The CDR3, as DNA: TGTGCCAGCAGGTACAGCGGGAGGGGGTCCTACGAGCAGTACTTC.

This clonotype was detected ten times or more. The J gene is TRBJ2-1, the V gene TRBV28; D is undetermined. Germline CDR1 and CDR2: MDHEN and SYDVKM. The CDR3 length is 15 residues. V lost 5 bases and J lost 4, with 15 bases in between. The CDR3 region is CASSTSASVYNEQFF. CDR3 sequence (DNA): TGTGCCAGCAGTACCAGTGCATCGGTGTACAATGAGCAGTTCTTC.

This chain links TRBV5-5 with TRBJ2-1, with 12 bases that match TRBD2. V lost 3 bases to trimming and J lost 4 bases; unmatched junction nucleotides: 5. Germline V gene data show CDR1 as SGHKS and CDR2 as YYEKEE (reference sequence). The CDR3 has 16 residues. The CDR3 coding sequence is TGTGCCAGCAGCTCTCTAGCGGGAGGGGGTTACAATGAGCAGTTCTTC. It translates to CASSSLAGGGYNEQFF.

The chain uses TRBV10-3 and TRBJ1-3; 10 bases map to TRBD1. This CDR3 region has 13 residues. V lost 7 bases, J lost 7 bases, and 4 bases stayed unmatched. Looked up from germline, CDR1 is ENHRY and CDR2 is SYGVKD. CDR3 amino acids: CAITTGQGNTIYF. The CDR3 region has the DNA TGTGCCATCACCACGGGACAGGGGAACACCATATATTTT.

This chain uses TRBV5-1 with TRBJ2-1; 13 bases align to TRBD2. The J segment lost 3 bases and the V segment lost 4 bases, leaving 7 bases of the junction unmatched. Germline CDR1 SGHRS, CDR2 YFSETQ. CDR3 length equals 17 residues. For the CDR3, the DNA is TGCGCCAGCAGCAAGGGACTAGCGGGGCCGAACTACAATGAGCAGTTCTTC. It translates to CASSKGLAGPNYNEQFF.

The gene calls are TRBV20-1 and TRBJ1-1; D ambiguous. The CDR3 runs 12 residues. Per the germline V gene, CDR1 is DFQATT and CDR2 is SNEGSKA (reference sequence). V lost 1 base and J 7 bases, leaving 10 bases between the germline ends. DNA for the CDR3: TGCAGTGCTAGAGTGGATGATGGTGAAGCTTTCTTT. Its protein product is CSARVDDGEAFF.

This clonotype came up many times. V usage is TRBV20-1 and J usage is TRBJ1-1; D uncertain. The germline CDR1 and CDR2 sequences are DFQATT and SNEGSKA (reference sequence). The CDR3 covers 13 residues. Trimming took 0 bases from V and 1 from J, leaving 6 bases between them. The CDR3 spells CSARDRQNTEAFF. As DNA, the CDR3 is TGCAGTGCTAGAGATCGCCAGAACACTGAAGCTTTCTTT.

The V call is TRBV6-1, the J call TRBJ1-2; D is possibly TRBD1 (6 bases). Trimming shortened V by 7 bases and J by 7 bases, and 13 bases separated the two germline ends. The CDR3 consists of 12 residues. Germline V gene lookup returns CDR1 MNHNS and CDR2 SASEGT. This CDR3 is CASIRPGVGYTF. The CDR3 DNA reads as TGTGCCAGCATCAGACCAGGGGTTGGCTACACCTTC.